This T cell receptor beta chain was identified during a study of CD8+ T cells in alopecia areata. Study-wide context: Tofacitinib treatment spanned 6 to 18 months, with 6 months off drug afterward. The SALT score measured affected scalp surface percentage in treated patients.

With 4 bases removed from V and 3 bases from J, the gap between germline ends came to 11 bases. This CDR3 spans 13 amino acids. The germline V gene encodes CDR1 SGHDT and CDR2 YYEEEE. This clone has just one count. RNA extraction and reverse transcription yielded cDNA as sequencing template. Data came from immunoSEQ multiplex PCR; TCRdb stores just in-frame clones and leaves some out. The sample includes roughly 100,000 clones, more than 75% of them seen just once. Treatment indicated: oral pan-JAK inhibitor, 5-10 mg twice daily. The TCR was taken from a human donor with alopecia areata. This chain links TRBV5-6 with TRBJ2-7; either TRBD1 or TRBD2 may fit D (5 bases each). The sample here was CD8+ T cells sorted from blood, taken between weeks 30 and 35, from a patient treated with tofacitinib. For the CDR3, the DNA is TGTGCCAGCAGCCCGGGACGCAGCTACGAGCAGTACTTC. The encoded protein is CASSPGRSYEQYF.